This T cell receptor beta chain originates from a study of blood T cell repertoires in COVID-19. Turning to the study itself: The cDNA or gDNA used as material had been derived from T cells, B-cell-depleted T cells, or PBMCs.

CDR3 length equals 14 residues. The germline gives CDR1 SGHRS, CDR2 YFSETQ. V was clipped by 5 bases and J by 3 bases, with 14 bases between them. While infection was still active, Seattle patients were enrolled and then followed longitudinally. Produced via immunoSEQ multiplex PCR; TCRdb's table is partial and in-frame only. The sample holds 450,000 or so clones, roughly nine tenths seen once. The origin of this receptor is a man aged 18 to 30 with COVID-19, enrolled during active disease. J is TRBJ2-5 and V is TRBV5-1, with D possibly TRBD1 on 6 matching bases. The sample comprised peripheral blood. The CDR3 sequence: CASSYESGEETQYF. CDR3 nucleotides: TGCGCCAGCAGTTACGAATCAGGGGAAGAGACCCAGTACTTC.